Below, one T cell receptor (beta chain) is given with its context. What this receptor recognizes is not known. No much larger clonotype is one base removed from it; base qualities were not supplied. These data belong to a study of blood T cell repertoires in COVID-19 (dated by TCRdb to about 2020). Broadly, across the study: The collaborator samples originated in the United States, Italy and Spain and spanned the acute and convalescent phases of COVID-19. The repertoires were released in a freely available public database intended as a resource for research on the immune response to SARS-CoV-2. Subjects who had been exposed to COVID-19, were actively infected with it, or had recovered from it provided the deeply sampled blood TCRbeta repertoires that made up the dataset. Samples were obtained from the ongoing ImmuneRACE study (first 160 participants) and from 1,000 to 1,500 subjects provided by 6 global collaborators. Where available, HLA class I and class II types were obtained from metadata supplied by the sample provider rather than from assay-based typing. A de-identified subject ID, COVID-19 status, age in years and sex were almost always included in the sample metadata. The prospective study material was composed of cDNA or gDNA derived from T cells, B-cell-depleted T cells, or PBMCs.

Collaborating institutions collected whole blood in K2EDTA tubes following their own protocols. Collaborator samples were shipped for TCRbeta analysis as frozen whole blood, isolated PBMCs, or DNA extracted from either sample type. TCRbeta CDR3 regions were amplified from genomic DNA by means of the immunoSEQ Assay, a bias-controlled multiplex PCR. Per the authors' processing: Within the assay, amplification of reference gene primers was used to estimate how many nucleated cells each sample contained. To quantify the absolute abundance of each unique TCRbeta CDR3 rearrangement, sequence reads were collapsed and filtered. Productive Simpson clonality was computed per sample as the square root of Simpson's diversity index over productive rearrangements. Entries here come from immuneACCESS through TCRdb and include only in-frame sequences with V and J called. Some clones fail to appear in such tables; in the studies checked, an unresolved V gene covers under half of the shortfall, and the cause of the remainder is unknown. V and J calls and clone size come straight from that table; D and trimming were deduced from the DNA. This sample comprises 150,000 to 200,000 clones, around 80% of them detected only once. The top ten clonotypes cover about 3% of the sample.

Spanning cysteine to phenylalanine, the CDR3 consists of 18 amino acids. This entry keeps only the CDR3 DNA: 54 bases, framed from base 1. The germline V gene yields MDHEN for CDR1 and SYDVKM for CDR2. Trimming accounts for 4 bases at V and 4 bases at J, while the number of junction bases matched to no gene is 11. Broader findings and caveats from the paper: The quantity of clinical and demographic metadata differed by source and by participant and was supplied without curation.

Here the chain combines TRBV28 and TRBJ2-3; TRBD2 matches 13 bases in the middle. The source material was peripheral blood. This receptor was taken from an elderly woman with active or convalescent COVID-19. Read as DNA, the sequence is TGTGCCAGCAGTTCCCATGGACTAGCGGGGGCCCCGCCAGATACGCAGTATTTT. The resulting protein is CASSSHGLAGAPPDTQYF.